This T cell receptor (beta chain) emerged from a study of blood T cell repertoires in COVID-19. The CDR3 contains 15 residues. Trimming removed 3 bases from V and 5 bases from J; junction bases left unmatched: 5. Germline CDR1 is SEHNR and CDR2 is FQNEAQ (reference sequence). Original handling: Quantification of nucleated cells was approximated via reference gene primer amplification. This table comes from immunoSEQ multiplex PCR, and its TCRdb copy is limited to in-frame clones, with some not included. The V and J calls and clone size are taken from that table; D and trimming were inferred from the DNA. The table records fewer than 200,000 clones, around 90% of them present only once.

The TCR sequence derives from a man aged 55-75 years with acute or convalescent COVID-19. The sequencing input was peripheral blood. The rearrangement joins TRBV7-9 to TRBJ2-5; 11 bases fit TRBD1. The CDR3, as DNA: TGTGCCAGCAGCTTGATCCGGGACAGGGGGGAGACCCAGTACTTC. It translates to CASSLIRDRGETQYF.